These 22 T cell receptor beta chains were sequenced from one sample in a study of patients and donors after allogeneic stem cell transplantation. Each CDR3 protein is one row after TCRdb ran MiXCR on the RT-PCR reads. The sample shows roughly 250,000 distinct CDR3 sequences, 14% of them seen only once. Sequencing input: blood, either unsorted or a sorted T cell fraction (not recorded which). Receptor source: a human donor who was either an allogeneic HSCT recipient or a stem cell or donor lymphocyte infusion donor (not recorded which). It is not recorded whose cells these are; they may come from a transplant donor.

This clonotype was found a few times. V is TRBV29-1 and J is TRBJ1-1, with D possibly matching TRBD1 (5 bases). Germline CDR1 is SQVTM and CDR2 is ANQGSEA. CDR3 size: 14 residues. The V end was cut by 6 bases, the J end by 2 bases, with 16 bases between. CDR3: CSVRTTGRNTEAFF. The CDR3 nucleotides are TGCAGCGTGAGAACTACAGGCCGTAACACTGAAGCTTTCTTT. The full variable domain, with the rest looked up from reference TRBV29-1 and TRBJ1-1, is SAVISQKPSRDICQRGTSLTIQCQVDSQVTMMFWYRQQPGQSLTLIATANQGSEATYESGFVIDKFPISRPNLTFSTLTVSNMSPEDSSIYLCSVRTTGRNTEAFFGQGTRLTVV.

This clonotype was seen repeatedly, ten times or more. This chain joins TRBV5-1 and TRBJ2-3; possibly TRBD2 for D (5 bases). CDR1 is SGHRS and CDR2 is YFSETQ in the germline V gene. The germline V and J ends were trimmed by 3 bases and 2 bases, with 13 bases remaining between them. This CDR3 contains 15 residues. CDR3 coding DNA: TGCGCCAGCAGCTCGGACGGGGTCGTCACAGATACGCAGTATTTT. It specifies CASSSDGVVTDTQYF.

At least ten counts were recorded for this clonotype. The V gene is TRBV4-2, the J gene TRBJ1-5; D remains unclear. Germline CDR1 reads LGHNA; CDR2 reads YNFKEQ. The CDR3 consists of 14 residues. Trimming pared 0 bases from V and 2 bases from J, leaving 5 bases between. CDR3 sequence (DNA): TGTGCCAGCAGCCAAGACCGGGGCAATCAGCCCCAGCATTTT. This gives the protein CASSQDRGNQPQHF.

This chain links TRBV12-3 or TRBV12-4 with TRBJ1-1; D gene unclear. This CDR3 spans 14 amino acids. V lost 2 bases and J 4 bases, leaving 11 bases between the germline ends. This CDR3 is CASSLRVRGTEAFF. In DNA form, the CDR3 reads TGTGCCAGCAGTTTAAGGGTTAGAGGCACTGAAGCTTTCTTT.

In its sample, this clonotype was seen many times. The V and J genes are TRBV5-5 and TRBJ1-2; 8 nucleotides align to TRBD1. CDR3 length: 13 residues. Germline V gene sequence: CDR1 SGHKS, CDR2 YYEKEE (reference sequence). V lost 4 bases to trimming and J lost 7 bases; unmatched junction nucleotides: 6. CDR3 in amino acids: CASSVDRVIGYTF. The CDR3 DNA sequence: TGTGCCAGCAGCGTGGACAGGGTAATTGGCTACACCTTC.

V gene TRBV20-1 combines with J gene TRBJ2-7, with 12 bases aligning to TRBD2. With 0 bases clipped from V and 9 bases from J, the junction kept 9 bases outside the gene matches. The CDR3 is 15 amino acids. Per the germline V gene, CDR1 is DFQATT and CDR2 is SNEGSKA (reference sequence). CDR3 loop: CSARDLGTSGLGQYF. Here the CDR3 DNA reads TGCAGTGCTAGAGATCTCGGGACTAGCGGGTTGGGGCAGTACTTC.

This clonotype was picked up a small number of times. The CDR3: CASSPATGYTEAFF. CDR3 sequence (DNA): TGTGCCAGCAGCCCGGCGACAGGGTACACTGAAGCTTTCTTT. V and J are TRBV5-4 and TRBJ1-1; 7 positions match TRBD1. Germline V gives CDR1 SGHNT, CDR2 YYREEE (reference sequence). V shed 4 bases and J 3 bases; nucleotides not matched to a gene: 6. CDR3 length: 14 residues.

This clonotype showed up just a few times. CDR3 residues: CASSLRREATYEQYF. CDR3 DNA: TGTGCCAGCAGCTTAAGGCGGGAAGCAACCTACGAGCAGTACTTC. The chain uses TRBV7-8 and TRBJ2-7, with a tentative D call TRBD2 (6 bases). Per the germline V gene, CDR1 is SGHVS and CDR2 is FQNEAQ. V was pared by 2 bases and J by 2 bases, with 13 bases between. CDR3 length equals 15 residues. The full variable domain, its missing parts supplied by reference TRBV7-8 and TRBJ2-7, is GAGVSQSPRYKVAKRGQDVALRCDPISGHVSLFWYQQALGQGPEFLTYFQNEAQLDKSGLPSDRFFAERPEGSVSTLKIQRTQQEDSAVYLCASSLRREATYEQYFGPGTRLTVT.

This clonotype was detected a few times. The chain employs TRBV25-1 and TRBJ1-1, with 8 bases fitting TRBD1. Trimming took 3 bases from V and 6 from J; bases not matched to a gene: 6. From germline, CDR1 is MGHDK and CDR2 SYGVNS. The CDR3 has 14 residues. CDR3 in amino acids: CASSDLDREPEAFF. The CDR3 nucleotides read TGTGCCAGCAGTGACTTGGACAGGGAACCTGAAGCTTTCTTT.

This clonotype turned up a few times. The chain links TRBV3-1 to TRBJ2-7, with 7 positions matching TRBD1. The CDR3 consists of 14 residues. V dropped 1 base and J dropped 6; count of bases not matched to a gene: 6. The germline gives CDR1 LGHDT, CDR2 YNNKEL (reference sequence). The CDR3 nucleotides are TGTGCCAGCAGCCAAGGACAGGGTCTTCGCGAGCAGTACTTC. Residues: CASSQGQGLREQYF.

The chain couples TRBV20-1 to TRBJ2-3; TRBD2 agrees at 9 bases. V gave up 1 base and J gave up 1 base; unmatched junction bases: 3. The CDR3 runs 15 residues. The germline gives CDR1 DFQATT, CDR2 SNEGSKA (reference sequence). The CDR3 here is CSARGRLAGTDTQYF. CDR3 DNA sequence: TGCAGTGCTAGAGGGCGACTAGCGGGCACAGATACGCAGTATTTT.

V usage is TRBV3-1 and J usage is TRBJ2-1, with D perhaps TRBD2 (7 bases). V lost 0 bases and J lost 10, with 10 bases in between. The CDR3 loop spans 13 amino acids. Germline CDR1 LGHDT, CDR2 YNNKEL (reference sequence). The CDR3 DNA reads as TGTGCCAGCAGCCAAGATAGGGGGGGAGAGCAGTTCTTC. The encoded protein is CASSQDRGGEQFF.

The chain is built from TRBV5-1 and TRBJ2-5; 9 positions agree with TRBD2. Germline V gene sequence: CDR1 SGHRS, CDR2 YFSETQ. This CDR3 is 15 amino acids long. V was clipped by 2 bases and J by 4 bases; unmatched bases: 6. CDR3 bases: TGCGCCAGCAGCTTTTCTAGCGGGGAGGGAGAGACCCAGTACTTC. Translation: CASSFSSGEGETQYF.

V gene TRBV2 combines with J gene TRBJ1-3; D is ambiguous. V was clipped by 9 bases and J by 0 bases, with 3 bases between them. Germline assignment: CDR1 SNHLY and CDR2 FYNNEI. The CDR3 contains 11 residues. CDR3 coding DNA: TGTGCCAGAATCTCTGGAAACACCATATATTTT. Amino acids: CARISGNTIYF.

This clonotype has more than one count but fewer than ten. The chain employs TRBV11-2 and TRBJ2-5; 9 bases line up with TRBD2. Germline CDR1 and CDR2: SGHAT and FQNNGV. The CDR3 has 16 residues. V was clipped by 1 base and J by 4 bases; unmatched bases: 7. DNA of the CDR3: TGTGCCAGCAGCTTAGGATCAGCGGGAGGAAGAGAGACCCAGTACTTC. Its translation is CASSLGSAGGRETQYF.

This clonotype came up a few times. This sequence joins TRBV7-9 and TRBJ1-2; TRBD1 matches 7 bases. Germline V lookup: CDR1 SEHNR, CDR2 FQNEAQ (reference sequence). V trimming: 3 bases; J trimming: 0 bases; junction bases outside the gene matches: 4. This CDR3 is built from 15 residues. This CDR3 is CASSFSTGSNYGYTF. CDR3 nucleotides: TGTGCCAGCAGCTTCTCGACAGGGTCTAACTATGGCTACACCTTC.

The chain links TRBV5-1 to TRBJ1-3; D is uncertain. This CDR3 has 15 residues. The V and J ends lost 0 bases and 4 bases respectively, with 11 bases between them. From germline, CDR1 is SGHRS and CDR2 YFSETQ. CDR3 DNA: TGCGCCAGCAGCTTGGAGGCGTCCCCCGGAAACACCATATATTTT. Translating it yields CASSLEASPGNTIYF.

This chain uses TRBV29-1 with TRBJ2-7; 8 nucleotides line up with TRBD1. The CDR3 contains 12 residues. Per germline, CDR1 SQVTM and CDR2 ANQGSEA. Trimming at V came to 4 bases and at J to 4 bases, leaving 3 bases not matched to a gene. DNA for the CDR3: TGCAGCGTTGGAACAGGGGGTTACGAGCAGTACTTC. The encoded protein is CSVGTGGYEQYF.

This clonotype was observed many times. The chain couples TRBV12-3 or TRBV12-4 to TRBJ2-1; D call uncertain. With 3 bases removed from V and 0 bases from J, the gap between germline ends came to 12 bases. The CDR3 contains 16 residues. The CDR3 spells CASSFDGKSSYNEQFF. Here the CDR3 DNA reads TGTGCCAGCAGTTTTGACGGAAAAAGCTCCTACAATGAGCAGTTCTTC.

This chain's CDR3 is CSAGDKLSYEQYF. The CDR3 DNA is TGCAGTGCTGGGGACAAACTATCCTACGAGCAGTACTTC. This chain joins TRBV20-1 and TRBJ2-7; D is possibly TRBD1 (6 bases). The CDR3 runs 13 residues. V was clipped by 5 bases and J by 1 base, with 12 bases between them. The germline CDR1 and CDR2 sequences are DFQATT and SNEGSKA (reference sequence).

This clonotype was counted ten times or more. This CDR3 is CASSFGQASYGYTF. CDR3 DNA: TGTGCCAGCAGTTTCGGACAGGCAAGCTATGGCTACACCTTC. V gene TRBV12-3 or TRBV12-4 combines with J gene TRBJ1-2, with TRBD1 matching over 7 bases. This CDR3 has 14 residues. Trimming cost V 3 bases and J 4 bases; bases outside gene matches: 5.

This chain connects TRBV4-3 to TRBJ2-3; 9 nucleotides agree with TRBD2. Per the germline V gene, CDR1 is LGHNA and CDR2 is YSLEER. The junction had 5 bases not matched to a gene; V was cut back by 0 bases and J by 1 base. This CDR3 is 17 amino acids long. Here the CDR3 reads CASSQDSASGGTDTQYF. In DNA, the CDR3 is TGCGCCAGCAGCCAAGATAGCGCTAGCGGGGGCACAGATACGCAGTATTTT.